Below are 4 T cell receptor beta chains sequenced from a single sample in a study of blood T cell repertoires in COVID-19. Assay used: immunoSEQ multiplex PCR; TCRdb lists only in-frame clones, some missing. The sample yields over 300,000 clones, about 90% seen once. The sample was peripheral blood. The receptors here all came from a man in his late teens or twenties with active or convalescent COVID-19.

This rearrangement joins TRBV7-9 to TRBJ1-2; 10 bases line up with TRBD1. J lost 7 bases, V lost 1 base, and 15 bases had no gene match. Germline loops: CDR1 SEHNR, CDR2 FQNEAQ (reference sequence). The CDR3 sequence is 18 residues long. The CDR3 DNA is TGTGCCAGCAGCTTAGGGGAGGGACAGGGGTCTCCGACGGGTGGCTACACCTTC. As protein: CASSLGEGQGSPTGGYTF.

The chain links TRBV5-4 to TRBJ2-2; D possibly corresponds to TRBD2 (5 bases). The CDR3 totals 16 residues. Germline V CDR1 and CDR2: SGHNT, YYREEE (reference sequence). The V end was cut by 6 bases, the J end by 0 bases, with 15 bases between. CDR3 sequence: CASTSWTGTNTGELFF. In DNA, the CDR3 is TGTGCCAGCACCTCATGGACGGGGACGAACACCGGGGAGCTGTTTTTT.

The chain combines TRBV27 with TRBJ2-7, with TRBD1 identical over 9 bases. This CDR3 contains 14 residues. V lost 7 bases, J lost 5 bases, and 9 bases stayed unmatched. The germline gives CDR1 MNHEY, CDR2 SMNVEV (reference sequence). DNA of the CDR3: TGTGCCAGCAAACCCGGGACAGGGTCCCACGAGCAGTACTTC. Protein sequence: CASKPGTGSHEQYF.

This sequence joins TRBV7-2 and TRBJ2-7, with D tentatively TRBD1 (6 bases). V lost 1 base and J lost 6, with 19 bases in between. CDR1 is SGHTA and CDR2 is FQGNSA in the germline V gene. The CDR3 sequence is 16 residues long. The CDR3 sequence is CASSLEGVRGAGEQYF. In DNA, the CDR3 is TGTGCCAGCAGCTTAGAGGGGGTCAGGGGAGCCGGCGAGCAGTACTTC.